This T cell receptor beta chain appears in the sequencing data of a study of T-cell reconstitution after alpha-beta-depleted transplantation in children. In the case of this clonotype: Its antigen is still unknown.

Findings of the study overall: T-cell numbers and diversity, one year after transplant, stemmed largely from T cells that were newly produced. Diversity of TCRbeta at day 60 was high in some patients, arising from surviving recipient T cells and thymic progenitors.

V was pared by 3 bases and J by 2 bases, with 14 bases between. CDR1 LGHNA and CDR2 YNFKEQ come from the germline V gene. The length of the CDR3 is 15 residues. The TCRbeta library was prepared with unique molecular identifiers. TCRdb re-called the PCR reads through MiXCR, storing one row per CDR3 protein. This table holds around 250,000 distinct CDR3 sequences, around 25% found once. This receptor was taken from a girl aged 2 to 10 with Fanconi anemia, due to receive a stem cell transplant. The material sequenced was PBMCs, taken before TCRalphabeta/CD19-depleted stem cell transplant. The chain recombines TRBV4-2 with TRBJ2-7, with D possibly being TRBD2 (7 bases). CDR3 nucleotides: TGTGCCAGCAGCCACTCCGGGGGGCCGGCCTACGAGCAGTACTTC. Protein: CASSHSGGPAYEQYF.